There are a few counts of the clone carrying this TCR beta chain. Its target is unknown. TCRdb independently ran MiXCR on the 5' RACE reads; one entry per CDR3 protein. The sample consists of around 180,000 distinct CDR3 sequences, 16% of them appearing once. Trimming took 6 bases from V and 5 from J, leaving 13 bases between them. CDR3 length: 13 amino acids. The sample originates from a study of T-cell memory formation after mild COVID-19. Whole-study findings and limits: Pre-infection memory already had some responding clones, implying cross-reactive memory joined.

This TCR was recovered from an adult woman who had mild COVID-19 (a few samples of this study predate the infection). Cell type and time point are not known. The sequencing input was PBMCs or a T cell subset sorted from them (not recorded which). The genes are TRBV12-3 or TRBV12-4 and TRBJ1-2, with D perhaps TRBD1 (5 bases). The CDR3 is CASSPGRAYGYTF. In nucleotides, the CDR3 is TGTGCCAGCAGCCCGGGCAGGGCGTATGGCTACACCTTC.